The next 32 T cell receptor beta chains were all read from a single sample in a study. The sorted Tregs were CD4+CD25+CD127-/low cells. TCRdb recomputed calls from the 5' RACE reads with MiXCR, one row per CDR3 protein. The data show 35,000 to 45,000 distinct CDR3 sequences, roughly a fifth seen once. The sequencing input was Tregs sorted from a lymph node. These receptors all stem from a female donor with breast cancer.

DNA for the CDR3: TGTGCCAGCAGCGTAGGCCCTAGCGGGAGCTCCGAGCAGTACTTC. This gives the protein CASSVGPSGSSEQYF. V and J are TRBV9 and TRBJ2-7, with 10 bases fitting TRBD2. Germline V lookup: CDR1 SGDLS, CDR2 YYNGEE. This CDR3 comprises 15 residues. With V trimmed by 0 bases and J by 6 bases, 6 bases remained unmatched.

Worth noting for this clonotype: Being one base from a much bigger clone, this may be a read error. V gene TRBV5-1 combines with J gene TRBJ1-5; no definite D call. V lost 6 bases and J 3 bases, leaving 16 bases between the germline ends. The CDR3 loop spans 15 amino acids. The germline CDR1 and CDR2 sequences are SGHRS and YFSETQ. The chain's CDR3 is CASNFSPEPNQPQHF. CDR3 nucleotide sequence: TGCGCCAGCAACTTTTCCCCCGAGCCCAATCAGCCCCAGCATTTT.

This rearrangement joins TRBV12-3 or TRBV12-4 to TRBJ2-1; D is undetermined. V was clipped by 5 bases and J by 6 bases, with 5 bases between them. This CDR3 is built from 11 residues. The CDR3 DNA reads TGTGCCAGCAGTGTGACCAATGAGCAGTTCTTC. Its protein product is CASSVTNEQFF.

Ten or more counts support this clonotype. V and J are TRBV27 and TRBJ2-5; TRBD1 might be the D (6 bases). Per the germline V gene, CDR1 is MNHEY and CDR2 is SMNVEV (reference sequence). The CDR3 length is 16 residues. Trimming took 1 base from V and 2 from J, leaving 14 bases between them. CDR3 in DNA: TGTGCCAGCAGTTTATTCCCGACGGGGACACAAGAGACCCAGTACTTC. Translation gives CASSLFPTGTQETQYF.

This rearrangement joins TRBV20-1 to TRBJ2-1, with 9 bases fitting TRBD2. The CDR3 runs 19 residues. V lost 3 bases, J lost 9 bases, and 24 bases stayed unmatched. From germline, CDR1 is DFQATT and CDR2 SNEGSKA (reference sequence). The CDR3 protein is CSASGVPLSGSLPSSEQFF. The CDR3 DNA reads TGCAGTGCTAGCGGGGTCCCCCTTAGCGGGAGCCTCCCCAGTAGTGAGCAGTTCTTC.

This clonotype has just a few counts. The chain employs TRBV4-1 and TRBJ1-5, with D unresolved. The germline CDR1 and CDR2 sequences are MGHRA and YSYEKL. This CDR3 spans 14 amino acids. Trimming left V 1 base short and J 4 bases short, with 8 bases between. For the CDR3, the DNA is TGCGCCAGCAGCCAAGCAGAGAATAATCAGCCCCAGCATTTT. Encoded protein: CASSQAENNQPQHF.

In its sample, this clonotype was seen many times. The chain has TRBV28 and TRBJ1-5; D gene uncertain. The V and J ends lost 1 base and 4 bases respectively, with 8 bases between them. From germline, CDR1 is MDHEN and CDR2 SYDVKM. The CDR3 sequence is 14 residues long. As DNA, the CDR3 is TGTGCCAGCAGTTTATCTGGCTATAATCAGCCCCAGCATTTT. Translating it yields CASSLSGYNQPQHF.

The sample holds many counts of this clonotype. V is TRBV10-1 and J is TRBJ2-3; 9 bases map to TRBD1. This CDR3 has 15 residues. V dropped 5 bases and J dropped 3; count of bases not matched to a gene: 6. Looked up from germline, CDR1 is WNHNN and CDR2 is SYGVQD (reference sequence). The DNA of the CDR3 is TGCGCCAGCAGTTTGACAGGGGGATTGACAGATACGCAGTATTTT. Amino acid sequence: CASSLTGGLTDTQYF.

This clonotype came up a few times. The chain has TRBV9 and TRBJ2-1; 8 positions match TRBD1. CDR1 is SGDLS, CDR2 YYNGEE, per germline. After removal of 4 bases from V and 1 base from J, the junction contained 7 bases not matched to a gene. The CDR3 consists of 16 residues. CDR3 DNA: TGTGCCAGCAGCAAGACAGGGGATTTTTCCTACAATGAGCAGTTCTTC. It codes for CASSKTGDFSYNEQFF.

This clonotype has a count of ten or more. The chain has TRBV5-6 and TRBJ2-1, with TRBD1 matching over 9 bases. After removal of 0 bases from V and 8 bases from J, the junction contained 9 bases not matched to a gene. Germline loops: CDR1 SGHDT, CDR2 YYEEEE. This CDR3 has 16 amino acids. The CDR3 coding sequence is TGTGCCAGCAGCTTGGGGGGACAGGGAGTGGAGGATGAGCAGTTCTTC. This translates into CASSLGGQGVEDEQFF.

The rearrangement uses TRBV20-1 and TRBJ2-7; no reliable D call. The CDR3 runs 12 residues. Trimming took 1 base from V and 4 from J, leaving 8 bases between them. The germline gives CDR1 DFQATT, CDR2 SNEGSKA (reference sequence). The DNA for the CDR3 is TGCAGTGCTAGAGTACGCGAGTACGAGCAGTACTTC. Its protein product is CSARVREYEQYF.

The rearrangement joins TRBV9 to TRBJ1-1, with D unresolved. V gave up 4 bases and J gave up 6 bases, with 16 bases separating them. This CDR3 is 14 amino acids long. CDR1 SGDLS and CDR2 YYNGEE come from the germline V gene. CDR3 residues: CASSPTNPLAEAFF. The CDR3 DNA sequence: TGTGCCAGCAGCCCCACAAACCCTCTCGCTGAAGCTTTCTTT.

V gene TRBV7-9 combines with J gene TRBJ2-2, with D possibly called TRBD1 or TRBD2 (5 bases each). V was clipped by 8 bases and J by 4 bases, with 20 bases between them. This CDR3 has 16 residues. The germline V gene has CDR1 SEHNR and CDR2 FQNEAQ (reference sequence). The CDR3 is CASGSSGPRVTGELFF. The CDR3 DNA is TGTGCCAGCGGCTCATCGGGGCCGCGGGTCACCGGGGAGCTGTTTTTT.

In this sample, this clonotype turned up a few times. This chain uses TRBV28 with TRBJ2-1; D is unclear. CDR1 is MDHEN and CDR2 is SYDVKM in the germline V gene. The length of the CDR3 is 14 residues. The V end lost 6 bases, the J end lost 0 bases, and 9 bases lay between the germline ends. CDR3 in amino acids: CASSHRVSYNEQFF. CDR3 DNA: TGTGCCAGCAGCCATAGGGTCTCCTACAATGAGCAGTTCTTC.

This clonotype was detected only a few times. The genes are TRBV28 and TRBJ1-1; TRBD1 matches 11 bases. V shed 6 bases and J 5 bases; nucleotides not matched to a gene: 11. The CDR3 contains 16 residues. The germline gives CDR1 MDHEN, CDR2 SYDVKM. The CDR3, as DNA: TGTGCCAGCAGCCTGGACAGGGGGCTTTGGGGAACTGAAGCTTTCTTT. This translates into CASSLDRGLWGTEAFF.

This clonotype occurred many times. The genes are TRBV7-2 and TRBJ2-7, with 7 nucleotides matching TRBD1. With 5 bases clipped from V and 6 bases from J, the junction kept 7 bases outside the gene matches. The CDR3 covers 13 residues. Germline CDR1 reads SGHTA; CDR2 reads FQGNSA. CDR3 in amino acids: CASSLSPGGEQYF. CDR3 sequence (DNA): TGTGCCAGCAGCCTCTCGCCAGGGGGCGAGCAGTACTTC.

This clonotype was observed many times. The V call is TRBV28, the J call TRBJ1-2; D not certain. Germline V gene data show CDR1 as MDHEN and CDR2 as SYDVKM. V was clipped by 1 base and J by 2 bases, with 8 bases between them. The length of the CDR3 is 14 residues. The CDR3 nucleotides are TGTGCCAGCAGTTTATCGTTCAGGAACTATGGCTACACCTTC. Translated, it gives CASSLSFRNYGYTF.

The rearrangement joins TRBV19 to TRBJ1-5; the match to TRBD1 covers 9 bases. Trimming cost V 5 bases and J 2 bases; bases outside gene matches: 4. In germline, CDR1 is LNHDA, CDR2 SQIVND (reference sequence). The CDR3 extends over 15 amino acids. Here the CDR3 reads CASSPTGGGNQPQHF. CDR3 coding DNA: TGTGCCAGTAGTCCAACAGGGGGCGGCAATCAGCCCCAGCATTTT. Complete variable domain (other parts from reference TRBV19 and TRBJ1-5): DGGITQSPKYLFRKEGQNVTLSCEQNLNHDAMYWYRQDPGQGLRLIYYSQIVNDFQKGDIAEGYSVSREKKESFPLTVTSAQKNPTAFYLCASSPTGGGNQPQHFGDGTRLSIL.

This clonotype was counted between two and nine times. The rearrangement uses TRBV2 and TRBJ2-1, with D tentatively TRBD2 (6 bases). The CDR3 is 18 residues long. Trimming stripped 6 bases from V and 8 bases from J, with 29 bases between. CDR1 SNHLY and CDR2 FYNNEI come from the germline V gene. Here the CDR3 DNA reads TGTGCCAGCAGCACCCCCCTTGGGGGGAGCCCCCCCGAGGATGAGCAGTTCTTC. Its translation is CASSTPLGGSPPEDEQFF.

The chain joins TRBV7-9 to TRBJ2-2; the D gene is possibly TRBD2 (6 bases). CDR1 and CDR2 from the germline V gene are SEHNR and FQNEAQ (reference sequence). The CDR3 covers 20 residues. The V and J ends lost 7 bases and 0 bases respectively, with 27 bases between them. In DNA, the CDR3 is TGTGCCAGCACCCCCTGGGGGGAGGCCCGGAAGATATCGAACACCGGGGAGCTGTTTTTT. Translating it yields CASTPWGEARKISNTGELFF.

The chain employs TRBV2 and TRBJ2-3, with TRBD1 identical over 12 bases. The CDR3 loop spans 18 amino acids. Germline V lookup: CDR1 SNHLY, CDR2 FYNNEI. V lost 6 bases and J lost 5; bases outside the gene matches: 15. Here the CDR3 reads CASRYPIPGQGAGDTQYF. For the CDR3, the DNA is TGTGCCAGCAGATACCCAATCCCGGGACAGGGGGCGGGAGATACGCAGTATTTT.

This clonotype was recorded a few times. The chain carries TRBV5-1 and TRBJ2-7, with D unclear. CDR3 length: 14 amino acids. Per the germline V gene, CDR1 is SGHRS and CDR2 is YFSETQ. Trimming removed 5 bases at V and 1 base at J, with 13 bases between. CDR3 bases: TGCGCCAGCAGGAGCGCGCCGGGTTCCTACGAGCAGTACTTC. Its translation: CASRSAPGSYEQYF.

This clonotype was seen more than once but under ten times. The chain combines TRBV28 with TRBJ1-1; 7 bases align to TRBD1. The CDR3 extends over 14 amino acids. Per germline, CDR1 MDHEN and CDR2 SYDVKM. The junction had 6 bases not matched to a gene; V was cut back by 6 bases and J by 2 bases. The chain's CDR3 is CASRRDRYNTEAFF. CDR3 sequence (DNA): TGTGCCAGCAGGAGGGACAGATACAACACTGAAGCTTTCTTT. The complete variable domain, with remaining parts taken from reference TRBV28 and TRBJ1-1, reads DVKVTQSSRYLVKRTGEKVFLECVQDMDHENMFWYRQDPGLGLRLIYFSYDVKMKEKGDIPEGYSVSREKKERFSLILESASTNQTSMYLCASRRDRYNTEAFFGQGTRLTVV.

The V gene is TRBV23-1, the J gene TRBJ2-1, with D maybe TRBD1 (5 bases). TRBV23-1 carries the ORF label, with uncertain function. The CDR3 length is 14 residues. Trimming cost V 8 bases and J 15 bases, with 26 bases left between them. The CDR3: CASRQGERAFSWFF. The CDR3 nucleotides read TGCGCCAGCCGCCAAGGGGAACGCGCGTTTAGTTGGTTCTTC.

This clonotype was counted only a few times. At one boundary the junction diverges from the germline segment, which might be a read error. V is TRBV27 and J is TRBJ2-1; D is perhaps TRBD2 (5 bases). Germline CDR1 is MNHEY and CDR2 is SMNVEV (reference sequence). This CDR3 contains 14 residues. The CDR3 protein is CASSNPGLNNGQSF. CDR3 nucleotides: TGTGCCAGCAGTAACCCAGGACTGAACAATGGGCAGTCCTTC.

CDR3 loop: CASSFMSNTGELFF. The CDR3 DNA reads as TGTGCCAGCAGTTTTATGTCGAACACCGGGGAGCTGTTTTTT. The J gene is TRBJ2-2, the V gene TRBV27; D is unresolved. Trimming shortened V by 3 bases and J by 0 bases, and 5 bases separated the two germline ends. The CDR3 extends over 14 amino acids. From germline, CDR1 is MNHEY and CDR2 SMNVEV (reference sequence).

This clonotype occurred many times. The chain recombines TRBV7-9 with TRBJ2-1; 7 bases agree with TRBD1. With 5 bases clipped from V and 5 bases from J, the junction kept 9 bases outside the gene matches. The germline gives CDR1 SEHNR, CDR2 FQNEAQ (reference sequence). The CDR3 spans 15 residues. CDR3 in amino acids: CASSPPGTEDNEQFF. CDR3 coding DNA: TGTGCCAGCAGCCCGCCCGGGACAGAGGACAATGAGCAGTTCTTC. The entire variable domain, with the rest obtained from reference TRBV7-9 and TRBJ2-1, is as follows: DTGVSQNPRHKITKRGQNVTFRCDPISEHNRLYWYRQTLGQGPEFLTYFQNEAQLEKSRLLSDRFSAERPKGSFSTLEIQRTEQGDSAMYLCASSPPGTEDNEQFFGPGTRLTVL.

In this sample, this clonotype turned up a few times. This CDR3 is CASSPGRTSTDTQYF. DNA for the CDR3: TGTGCCAGCAGCCCGGGCAGAACCAGCACAGATACGCAGTATTTT. The rearrangement joins TRBV13 to TRBJ2-3, with D unclear. Germline V gives CDR1 PRHDT, CDR2 FYEKMQ (reference sequence). The CDR3 has 15 amino acids. The V end was cut by 5 bases, the J end by 0 bases, with 12 bases between.

The sample holds many counts of this clonotype. This rearrangement joins TRBV5-4 to TRBJ2-1; D is possibly TRBD1 (5 bases). Germline CDR1 reads SGHNT; CDR2 reads YYREEE (reference sequence). Between the trimmed V and J ends, which lost 4 bases and 8 bases, there was a span of 10 bases. This CDR3 has 12 residues. CDR3 region: CASSLQGDEQFF. CDR3 nucleotides: TGTGCCAGCAGCCTGCAGGGTGATGAGCAGTTCTTC.

This clonotype was seen only a few times. V gene TRBV20-1 combines with J gene TRBJ2-1, with 8 bases that match TRBD1. Germline V gene data show CDR1 as DFQATT and CDR2 as SNEGSKA (reference sequence). V was pared by 3 bases and J by 7 bases, with 8 bases of the junction left unmatched. The CDR3 runs 14 residues. The CDR3 DNA reads TGCAGTGCTAGGGGCGGACAGGGTGAGAATGAGCAGTTCTTC. This gives the protein CSARGGQGENEQFF.

Points on this clonotype: A read error is likely, as this CDR3 ends without the conserved phenylalanine or tryptophan. J is TRBJ1-4 and V is TRBV20-1; possibly TRBD1 for D (5 bases). V lost 5 bases to trimming and J lost 5 bases, with 9 bases between them. This CDR3 is built from 12 residues. Germline V lookup: CDR1 DFQATT, CDR2 SNEGSKA (reference sequence). The CDR3 DNA is TGCAGTGCTGGGGACGGAAATGAAAAACTGTTTGTA. Translated: CSAGDGNEKLFV.

As for this clonotype: Since a much larger clone is just one base distant, this may be a read error. Because it lacks the conserved phenylalanine or tryptophan at the end, this CDR3 is likely a read error. The chain combines TRBV5-1 with TRBJ1-1; D call uncertain. The CDR3 contains 14 residues. The V and J ends lost 3 bases and 4 bases respectively, with 13 bases between them. CDR1 is SGHRS and CDR2 is YFSETQ in the germline V gene. For the CDR3, the DNA is TGCGCCAGCAGCTCCGGATCATGGGGCACTGAAGCTTTCTCT. Its translation is CASSSGSWGTEAFS.